This T cell receptor (beta chain) was sequenced during a study of identical twins. This clonotype was counted a few times. TCRdb independently ran MiXCR on the 5' RACE reads; one entry per CDR3 protein. The sample lists 1.5 million to 2 million distinct CDR3 sequences; around 29% were seen once. Germline CDR1 LGHNA, CDR2 YNFKEQ. The CDR3 totals 16 residues. V lost 0 bases, J lost 4 bases, and 15 bases lay in between. The origin of this receptor is a newborn girl in good health. Source material: cord blood. J is TRBJ1-1 and V is TRBV4-2; D is perhaps TRBD1 (5 bases). The CDR3 DNA sequence: TGTGCCAGCAGCCAAGACCCCTTTTCGGGGGGCACTGAAGCTTTCTTT. Its protein is CASSQDPFSGGTEAFF.